This T cell receptor beta chain is drawn from a study of control samples from healthy donors and cancer patients. TCRdb's table, derived via immunoSEQ multiplex PCR, lists solely in-frame clones and lacks some. The repertoire holds almost 85,000 clones, with around 83% as singletons. This CDR3 region has 16 residues. V was trimmed by 3 bases and J by 3 bases, leaving 15 bases between them. Germline lookup yields CDR1 KGHSH and CDR2 LQKENI. This clone was seen once. The sequencing sample was made of PBMCs. The rearrangement links TRBV18 to TRBJ2-1, with D possibly TRBD2 on 5 matching bases. The receptor was isolated from a man aged 55 to 70 with head and neck cancer. CDR3 protein: CASSPGPGKRYNEQFF. The DNA for the CDR3 is TGTGCCAGCTCACCTGGACCCGGGAAACGCTACAATGAGCAGTTCTTC.